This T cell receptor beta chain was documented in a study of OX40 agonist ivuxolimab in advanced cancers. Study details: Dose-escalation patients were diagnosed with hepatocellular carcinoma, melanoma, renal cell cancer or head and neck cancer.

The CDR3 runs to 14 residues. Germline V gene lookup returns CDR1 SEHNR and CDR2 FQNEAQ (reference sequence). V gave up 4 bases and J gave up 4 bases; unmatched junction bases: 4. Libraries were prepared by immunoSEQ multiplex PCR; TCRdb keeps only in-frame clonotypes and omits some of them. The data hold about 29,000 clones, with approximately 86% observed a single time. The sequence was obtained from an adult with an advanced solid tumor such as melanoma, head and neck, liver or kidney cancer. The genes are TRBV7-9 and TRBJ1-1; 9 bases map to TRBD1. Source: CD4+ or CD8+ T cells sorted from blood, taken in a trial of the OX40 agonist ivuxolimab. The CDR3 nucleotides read TGTGCCAGCAGCTGGGGGACAGGGCCCACTGAAGCTTTCTTT. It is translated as CASSWGTGPTEAFF. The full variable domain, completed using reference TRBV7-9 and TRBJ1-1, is DTGVSQNPRHKITKRGQNVTFRCDPISEHNRLYWYRQTLGQGPEFLTYFQNEAQLEKSRLLSDRFSAERPKGSFSTLEIQRTEQGDSAMYLCASSWGTGPTEAFFGQGTRLTVV.